This TCR beta chain was found in a study of blood T cell repertoires in COVID-19. Study at large: COVID-19 samples, acute and convalescent, were from the United States, Italy and Spain.

As handled by the study authors: Reference gene primers were amplified, and this amplification served to estimate nucleated cell counts. Using immunoSEQ multiplex PCR, the repertoire was profiled, and TCRdb retains in-frame clones only, with some absent. That table is the source of V, J and clone size, and D and trimming were worked out from the DNA. The sample yields about 77,000 clones, roughly nine tenths seen once. This CDR3 spans 13 amino acids. The germline CDR1 and CDR2 sequences are SQVTM and ANQGSEA. V lost 4 bases and J 5 bases, leaving 12 bases between the germline ends. The sequence was collected from a woman older than 75 with active or convalescent COVID-19. What was sequenced was peripheral blood. The J gene is TRBJ2-1, the V gene TRBV29-1; possible D gene TRBD2, 5 bases. The CDR3 loop reads CSVARGNHNEQFF. The CDR3 DNA reads as TGCAGCGTTGCCCGGGGAAACCACAATGAGCAGTTCTTC.